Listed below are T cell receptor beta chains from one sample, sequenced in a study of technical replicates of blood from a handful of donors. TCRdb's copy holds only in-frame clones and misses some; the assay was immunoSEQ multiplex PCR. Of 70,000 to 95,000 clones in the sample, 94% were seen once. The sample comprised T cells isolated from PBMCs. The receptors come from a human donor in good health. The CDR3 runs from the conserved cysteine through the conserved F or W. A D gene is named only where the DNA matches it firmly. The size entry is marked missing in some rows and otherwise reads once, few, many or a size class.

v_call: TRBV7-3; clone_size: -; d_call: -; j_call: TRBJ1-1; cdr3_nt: TGTGCCAGCAGCTCACAGGGTCCCACTGAAGCTTTCTTT; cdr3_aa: CASSSQGPTEAFF
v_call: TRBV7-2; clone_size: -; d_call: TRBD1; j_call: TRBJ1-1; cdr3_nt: TGTGCCAGCAGACGGGACAGACTTAACACTGAAGCTTTCTTT; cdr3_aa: CASRRDRLNTEAFF
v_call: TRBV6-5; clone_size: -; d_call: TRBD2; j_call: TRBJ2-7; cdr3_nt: TGTGCCAGCAGTCTGACTAGCGGGACCTCCTACGAGCAGTACTTC; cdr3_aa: CASSLTSGTSYEQYF
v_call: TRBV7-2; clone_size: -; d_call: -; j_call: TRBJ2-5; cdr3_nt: TGTGCCAGCAGCTTAGTTGCTCAGGATCAAGAGACCCAGTACTTC; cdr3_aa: CASSLVAQDQETQYF
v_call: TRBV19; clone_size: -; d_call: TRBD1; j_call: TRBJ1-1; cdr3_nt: TGTGCCAGTAGAGTTCAGGGGGTGAACACTGAAGCTTTCTTT; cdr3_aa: CASRVQGVNTEAFF
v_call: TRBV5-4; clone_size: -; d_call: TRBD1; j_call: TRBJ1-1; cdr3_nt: TGTGCCAGCAGCTTGGGTCCGGGGGGGCGGGACAGTGAAGCTTTCTTT; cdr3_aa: CASSLGPGGRDSEAFF
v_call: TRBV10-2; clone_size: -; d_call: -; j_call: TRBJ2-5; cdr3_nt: TGCGCCAGCAAGAGGGAAGAGTACCAAGAGACCCAGTACTTC; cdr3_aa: CASKREEYQETQYF
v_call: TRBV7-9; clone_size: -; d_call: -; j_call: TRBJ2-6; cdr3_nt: TGTGCCAGCAGCTTAGCAGCGCAGGACAGCTCTGGGGCCAACGTCCTGACTTTC; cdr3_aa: CASSLAAQDSSGANVLTF
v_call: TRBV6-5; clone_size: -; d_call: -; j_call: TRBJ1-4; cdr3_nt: TGTGCCAGCAGTTACTCTAAAGCCGAATTCGAAAAACTGTTTTTT; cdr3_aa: CASSYSKAEFEKLFF
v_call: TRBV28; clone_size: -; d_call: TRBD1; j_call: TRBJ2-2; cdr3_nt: TGTGCCAGCAGTTTGGAAGACAGGGCCGGCACCGGGGAGCTGTTTTTT; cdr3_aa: CASSLEDRAGTGELFF
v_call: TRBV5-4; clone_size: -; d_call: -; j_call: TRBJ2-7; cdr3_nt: TGTGCCAGCAGCCCTAGCGCGTCTACCTACGAGCAGTACTTC; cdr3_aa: CASSPSASTYEQYF
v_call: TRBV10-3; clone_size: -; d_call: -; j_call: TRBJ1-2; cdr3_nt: TGTGCCATCAATCGGGACTTCCCGAACTATGGCTACACCTTC; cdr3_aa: CAINRDFPNYGYTF
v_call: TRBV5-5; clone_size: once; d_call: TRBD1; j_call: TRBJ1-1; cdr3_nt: TGTGCCAGCAGCACCCTCCCAGACAGGGAGGACACTGAAGCTTTCTTT; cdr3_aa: CASSTLPDREDTEAFF
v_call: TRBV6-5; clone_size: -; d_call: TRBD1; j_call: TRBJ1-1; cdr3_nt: TGTGCCAGCAGTTACTCACAGGGGTACGGAACTGAAGCTTTCTTT; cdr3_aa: CASSYSQGYGTEAFF
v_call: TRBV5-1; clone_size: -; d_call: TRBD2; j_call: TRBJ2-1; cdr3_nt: TGCGCCAGCAGCCCCTCGACTAGCGGGAGCAACAATGAGCAGTTCTTC; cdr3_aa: CASSPSTSGSNNEQFF
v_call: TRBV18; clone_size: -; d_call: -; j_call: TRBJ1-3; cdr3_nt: TGTGCCAGCTCCGTAACTCACTCTGGAAACACCATATATTTT; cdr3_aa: CASSVTHSGNTIYF